A single sample is the source of the 28 T cell receptor beta chains below, sequenced in a study of blood T cells in healthy people across ages (dated by TCRdb to between 2014 and 2017). Library preparation employed 5' RACE. The data were produced on an Illumina HiSeq 2500. The second PCR ran for about 6 to 12 cycles and used a J-beta primer mix along with a sample-barcoded 5' primer. TCRdb itself trimmed the public reads at Q25 with fastp, ran MiXCR and retained productive beta chains. A single entry per CDR3 protein holds the most common genes and DNA from its merged rows. The sample table shows fewer than 700,000 distinct CDR3 sequences, and more than 45% are seen once. 20% to 25% of the sample is held by the ten biggest clonotypes. The sample taken for sequencing was blood. These receptors came from a man at least 80 years old in good health.

This chain joins TRBV7-9 and TRBJ2-7; TRBD2 matches at 9 bases. The CDR3 runs to 15 residues. The trim removed 11 bases at V and 0 bases at J, leaving 11 bases unmatched. Germline V gene sequence: CDR1 SEHNR, CDR2 FQNEAQ (reference sequence). The DNA of the CDR3 is TGTGCCGCGGGGGGGAGACTAGGCCGCTCCTACGAGCAGTACTTC. This encodes CAAGGRLGRSYEQYF.

The chain carries TRBV9 and TRBJ2-1; D may be TRBD1 or TRBD2 (5 bases each). CDR3 size: 13 residues. V lost 3 bases, J lost 7 bases, and 11 bases lay in between. CDR1 is SGDLS and CDR2 is YYNGEE in the germline V gene. The CDR3 region has the DNA TGTGCCAGCAGCGCCGGGACCCTTAATGAGCAGTTCTTC. This translates into CASSAGTLNEQFF.

This clonotype has just a few counts. This chain connects TRBV15 to TRBJ2-3, with a possible D match to TRBD2 (5 bases). V lost 0 bases and J 4 bases, leaving 8 bases between the germline ends. CDR1 and CDR2 from the germline V gene are LNHNV and YYDKDF (reference sequence). This CDR3 comprises 14 residues. For the CDR3, the DNA is TGTGCCACCAGCAGAGATGGAGGAGCAGATACGCAGTATTTT. Translated: CATSRDGGADTQYF.

This clonotype was detected only a few times. This chain uses TRBV20-1 with TRBJ2-7, with D uncertain. This CDR3 is 12 amino acids long. V was trimmed by 2 bases and J by 1 base, leaving 6 bases between them. Germline CDR1 and CDR2: DFQATT and SNEGSKA (reference sequence). CDR3 DNA: TGCAGTGCTAGATATGGATCCTACGAGCAGTACTTC. This sequence encodes CSARYGSYEQYF.

This chain uses TRBV7-2 with TRBJ1-6, with D perhaps TRBD1 (5 bases). CDR3 size: 14 residues. Per germline, CDR1 SGHTA and CDR2 FQGNSA. V gave up 5 bases and J gave up 6 bases, with 11 bases separating them. CDR3 sequence (DNA): TGTGCCAGCAGCCCGACAGTTTCTAATTCACCCCTCCACTTT. This encodes CASSPTVSNSPLHF.

The chain joins TRBV7-9 to TRBJ1-5, with D possibly matching TRBD1 (5 bases). The CDR3 is made up of 13 amino acids. Germline lookup yields CDR1 SEHNR and CDR2 FQNEAQ (reference sequence). Trimming removed 5 bases from V and 8 bases from J, with 13 bases in between. CDR3 amino acids: CASSLPTGEPQHF. CDR3 DNA: TGTGCCAGCAGCCTCCCTACGGGGGAGCCCCAGCATTTT.

This clonotype was observed a few times. V gene TRBV6-2 or TRBV6-3 combines with J gene TRBJ2-1; the match to TRBD2 covers 11 bases. Germline V CDR1 and CDR2: MNHEY, SVGEGT. The CDR3 loop spans 17 amino acids. The V gene end was trimmed by 5 bases and the J gene end by 4 bases; junction bases not matched to a gene: 10. CDR3 bases: TGTGCCAGCAGTAAAAACCATCGGACTAGCGGGTACAATGAGCAGTTCTTC. It specifies CASSKNHRTSGYNEQFF.

In this sample, this clonotype turned up a few times. This chain connects TRBV29-1 to TRBJ2-6; D perhaps matches TRBD1 (6 bases). There are 15 residues in the CDR3. Germline CDR1 is SQVTM and CDR2 is ANQGSEA. Trimming removed 3 bases at V and 3 bases at J, with 12 bases between. CDR3 protein: CSVERGSGGANVLTF. The CDR3, as DNA: TGCAGCGTTGAGAGGGGGTCGGGTGGGGCCAACGTCCTGACTTTC.

This clonotype was seen only a few times. The chain is built from TRBV9 and TRBJ2-5; TRBD1 might be the D (6 bases). V lost 0 bases and J lost 4, with 16 bases in between. This CDR3 is built from 16 residues. Per the germline V gene, CDR1 is SGDLS and CDR2 is YYNGEE. For the CDR3, the DNA is TGTGCCAGCAGCGTAGAGGCAGGGGTTATAGGAGAGACCCAGTACTTC. The encoded protein is CASSVEAGVIGETQYF.

This clonotype was observed many times. The chain combines TRBV28 with TRBJ1-2; a weak D match, TRBD1 (5 bases). V gave up 2 bases and J gave up 0 bases, with 10 bases separating them. CDR1 and CDR2 (germline): MDHEN, SYDVKM. The CDR3 is 15 amino acids. CDR3 in DNA: TGTGCCAGCAGTTTACCCGGGGGACCTAACTATGGCTACACCTTC. Amino acids: CASSLPGGPNYGYTF.

V usage is TRBV20-1 and J usage is TRBJ1-1; 7 nucleotides match TRBD1. Germline CDR1 is DFQATT and CDR2 is SNEGSKA (reference sequence). The CDR3 consists of 15 residues. V lost 1 base and J lost 2; bases outside the gene matches: 7. CDR3: CSARAQSGGNTEAFF. For the CDR3, the DNA is TGCAGTGCTAGAGCTCAGTCAGGGGGAAACACTGAAGCTTTCTTT.

This clonotype occurred once. This may be a read error, as it is one base from a much larger clone. The chain links TRBV6-5 to TRBJ1-1; D gene unclear. Per the germline V gene, CDR1 is MNHEY and CDR2 is SVGAGI. The CDR3 contains 15 residues. V was cut by 0 bases and J by 5 bases, with 13 bases left in between. The CDR3 reads CASSYSGIRRTEAFF. DNA of the CDR3: TGTGCCAGCAGTTACTCTGGAATACGGAGGACTGAAGCTTTCTTT.

This clonotype was recorded at least ten times. CDR3 nucleotides: TGTGCCAGCAGCACAGCGGGACAGGGGGCCTACGAGCAGTACTTC. Translation: CASSTAGQGAYEQYF. V usage is TRBV28 and J usage is TRBJ2-7; 11 bases line up with TRBD1. The CDR3 covers 15 residues. V dropped 6 bases and J dropped 2; count of bases not matched to a gene: 6. Germline CDR1 MDHEN, CDR2 SYDVKM.

Turning to this clonotype: Germline and junction disagree at one end, which may indicate a read error. This chain's CDR3 is CACSQIGDRPAYEQYF. The CDR3 coding sequence is TGTGCCTGCAGCCAAATTGGAGACAGACCCGCCTACGAGCAGTACTTC. The chain joins TRBV4-2 to TRBJ2-7; maybe TRBD1 (5 bases). The CDR3 covers 16 residues. Per germline, CDR1 LGHNA and CDR2 YNFKEQ.

V gene TRBV5-1 combines with J gene TRBJ1-6; D possibly corresponds to TRBD1 (5 bases). V was trimmed by 0 bases and J by 7 bases, leaving 14 bases between them. Germline V gene sequence: CDR1 SGHRS, CDR2 YFSETQ. The CDR3 runs to 16 residues. CDR3 coding DNA: TGCGCCAGCAGCTTGGCCATCGACGGGGCGAATTCACCCCTCCACTTT. This sequence encodes CASSLAIDGANSPLHF.

CDR3 residues: CASSVSLTSTDTQYF. The CDR3, as DNA: TGTGCCAGCAGTGTATCGCTAACTAGCACAGATACGCAGTATTTT. The chain recombines TRBV25-1 with TRBJ2-3; no definite D call. Trimming pared 4 bases from V and 0 bases from J, leaving 11 bases between. The CDR3 loop spans 15 amino acids. Per germline, CDR1 MGHDK and CDR2 SYGVNS. The full variable domain, rest sourced from reference TRBV25-1 and TRBJ2-3, is EADIYQTPRYLVIGTGKKITLECSQTMGHDKMYWYQQDPGMELHLIHYSYGVNSTEKGDLSSESTVSRIRTEHFPLTLESARPSHTSQYLCASSVSLTSTDTQYFGPGTRLTVL.

This clonotype was seen repeatedly, ten times or more. The chain couples TRBV12-3 or TRBV12-4 to TRBJ1-1; D is perhaps TRBD1 (5 bases). The CDR3 has 13 residues. Trimming took 6 bases from V and 1 from J, leaving 9 bases between them. The CDR3 nucleotides read TGTGCCAGCAGCCTCGGGACGAACACTGAAGCTTTCTTT. Residues: CASSLGTNTEAFF.

The chain couples TRBV7-2 to TRBJ2-7; 7 bases agree with TRBD2. V dropped 0 bases and J dropped 3; count of bases not matched to a gene: 17. From germline, CDR1 is SGHTA and CDR2 FQGNSA. This CDR3 spans 19 amino acids. The CDR3 DNA sequence: TGTGCCAGCAGCTTAGCGCCTAGCGGTGGATACCAGATTCACTACGAGCAGTACTTC. Translated, it gives CASSLAPSGGYQIHYEQYF. Combining the CDR3 with reference TRBV7-2 and TRBJ2-7 gives the whole variable domain GAGVSQSPSNKVTEKGKDVELRCDPISGHTALYWYRQSLGQGLEFLIYFQGNSAPDKSGLPSDRFSAERTGGSVSTLTIQRTQQEDSAVYLCASSLAPSGGYQIHYEQYFGPGTRLTVT.

The V gene is TRBV19, the J gene TRBJ1-1; D possibly corresponds to TRBD1 (5 bases). Germline V CDR1 and CDR2: LNHDA, SQIVND (reference sequence). The CDR3 is 16 residues long. Trimming cost V 3 bases and J 4 bases, with 18 bases left between them. The chain's CDR3 is CASSIGTADIGTEAFF. For the CDR3, the DNA is TGTGCCAGTAGTATTGGGACGGCTGACATTGGCACTGAAGCTTTCTTT.

The sample holds one count of this clonotype. The J gene is TRBJ2-5, the V gene TRBV7-2; no reliable D call. There are 14 residues in the CDR3. Trimming took off 2 bases at V and 0 bases at J, with 7 bases between the two ends. The germline gives CDR1 SGHTA, CDR2 FQGNSA. The CDR3 loop is CASSLRQYQETQYF. The DNA of the CDR3 is TGTGCCAGCAGCTTAAGACAATACCAAGAGACCCAGTACTTC.

This clonotype was detected a few times. A much larger clone differs from this one at a single base, so this may be a read error. The chain joins TRBV6-5 to TRBJ2-1; D possibly corresponds to TRBD1 (6 bases). The CDR3 consists of 14 residues. The germline gives CDR1 MNHEY, CDR2 SVGAGI. The CDR3 nucleotides read TGTGCCGGCAGGCGCCGGGACAACTACAATGAGCAGTTCTTC. It translates to CAGRRRDNYNEQFF.

The J gene is TRBJ2-3, the V gene TRBV6-2 or TRBV6-3; D might be TRBD2 (6 bases). The CDR3 runs 14 residues. The germline V gene has CDR1 MNHEY and CDR2 SVGEGT. V was shortened by 7 bases and J by 2 bases, with 13 bases between the two germline ends. The CDR3 bases are TGTGCCAGCAAGCGGGCACACCCCACAGATACGCAGTATTTT. It is translated as CASKRAHPTDTQYF.

Of note for this clonotype: Sequence at one end of the junction differs from germline and may be a read error. The chain uses TRBV12-3 or TRBV12-4 and TRBJ1-4; D possibly corresponds to TRBD1 (5 bases). The CDR3 spans 14 residues. The CDR3, as DNA: TGTACCAGCGGCCCAGGGCCGGCTAATGAAAAACTGTTTTTT. The encoded protein is CTSGPGPANEKLFF.

V and J are TRBV12-3 or TRBV12-4 and TRBJ2-3, with 8 bases fitting TRBD2. J gave up 3 bases and V 5 bases, and 10 bases lay outside the gene matches. CDR3 size: 16 residues. The DNA for the CDR3 is TGTGCCAGCAGTCCGTATCGGGGCGGGGGGACAGATACGCAGTATTTT. It encodes CASSPYRGGGTDTQYF.

This clonotype was observed many times. The gene calls are TRBV6-6 and TRBJ2-5; TRBD1 might be the D (6 bases). The germline V and J ends were trimmed by 2 bases and 11 bases, with 27 bases remaining between them. The CDR3 is 17 amino acids. The germline V gene has CDR1 MNHNY and CDR2 SVGAGI (reference sequence). The chain's CDR3 is CASSYPLPTGLASEQYF. The CDR3 DNA reads TGTGCCAGCAGTTACCCACTACCCACAGGGCTGGCGAGTGAACAGTACTTC.

The chain has TRBV30 and TRBJ2-1, with D perhaps TRBD2 (5 bases). Germline CDR1 is GTSNPN and CDR2 is SVGIG (reference sequence). V lost 2 bases, J lost 6 bases, and 14 bases lay in between. CDR3 length equals 14 residues. CDR3 amino acids: CAWSRLASGNEQFF. In DNA, the CDR3 is TGTGCCTGGAGTAGGCTAGCAAGTGGCAATGAGCAGTTCTTC.

The chain links TRBV7-2 to TRBJ2-4; 12 nucleotides align to TRBD2. The closer fit of TRBJ2-7 to the DNA end suggests the J call may be wrong. The V gene's germline CDR1 is SGHTA and CDR2 FQGNSA. The CDR3 is made up of 17 amino acids. The CDR3 DNA sequence: TGTGCCAGCAGCCGGCGGACTAGCGGGACCCAGACCTACGAGCAGTACTTC. Translation: CASSRRTSGTQTYEQYF.

V and J are TRBV7-9 and TRBJ2-5; 8 bases fit TRBD1. The J segment lost 7 bases and the V segment lost 5 bases, leaving 9 bases of the junction unmatched. The CDR3 is made up of 14 amino acids. Per germline, CDR1 SEHNR and CDR2 FQNEAQ (reference sequence). The CDR3 coding sequence is TGTGCCAGCAGCCCCCGGGACAGGTCCCGGACCCAGTACTTC. Amino acids: CASSPRDRSRTQYF. Together with reference TRBV7-9 and TRBJ2-5, the CDR3 gives the full variable domain: DTGVSQNPRHKITKRGQNVTFRCDPISEHNRLYWYRQTLGQGPEFLTYFQNEAQLEKSRLLSDRFSAERPKGSFSTLEIQRTEQGDSAMYLCASSPRDRSRTQYFGPGTRLLVL.